This T cell receptor (beta chain) was sequenced during a study of T cell responses to AZD1222 COVID-19 vaccine (dated by TCRdb to the early 2020s). Turning to the overall study: AZD1222 recipients whose second dose came at about 4 weeks and those whose second dose came at about 12 weeks were combined into one group, since spike-specific TCR depth and breadth did not differ between the two schedules. TCR sequencing was performed for 230 to 250 trial participants, of whom roughly 200 were given two doses of AZD1222 and about 25 were given two doses of MenACWY control vaccine. Trial participants were enrolled into age subgroups of 18-55, 56-69 and 70-plus years, which contained approximately 150, 28 and 58 TCR-sequenced participants, respectively. Overall study outcomes, separate from this receptor: Participants were mostly white British and included more females than males, and it was suggested by the authors that clonal diversity may have been underestimated. Because no day 14 peak-response samples were available, repertoires were characterized only after the peak T cell response. A significant rise in spike-specific TCR breadth and depth was observed after two AZD1222 doses relative to day 0 and relative to MenACWY recipients. The 56-69-year group was small, and its depth increase did not reach significance, likely because of low power. Reportedly, close to half of the unique spike-specific TCRs recognized epitopes lying outside the regions that are mutated in the B.1.351 and B.1.1.7 variants. Only six AZD1222 recipients were SARS-CoV-2 seropositive at baseline, limiting conclusions about previously exposed vaccinees. Vaccine-associated CD4 TCRs spanned the whole spike protein, with dominant responses in regions 160-218 and 743-854.

This sample's time point label indicates: baseline before first vaccination. Samples from vaccinated people were obtained from the UK trials COV001 and COV002, which included a single-blind randomized controlled phase 2/3 trial of AZD1222 (ChAdOx1 nCoV-19) in healthy adults. For TCRbeta chain sequencing, PBMC samples from trial participants were taken at day 0 and at day 28 after the second dose. This clone was seen only once. Its antigen has not been determined. No much larger clonotype is one base removed from it; base qualities were not supplied. The CDR3 regions of human TCRbeta chains were analyzed by immunosequencing. As for how the authors treated the data: Repertoire TCRs were matched against a reference library of SARS-CoV-2-specific TCRs generated with the MIRA antigen-specificity platform. Breadth was defined as the fraction of unique TCRs that were SARS-CoV-2-associated, and depth was defined as the fraction of total T cells that were SARS-CoV-2-associated. Each spike-specific TCR was assigned to its reactive spike region and to a CD4 or CD8 class using the MIRA data. Log10-transformed breadth and depth values were compared by one-way ANOVA with Sidak's multiple comparisons tests. Here the immuneACCESS table is served through TCRdb, limited to in-frame sequences with V and J called. Missing clones are a known gap in these copies; in checked studies unresolved V genes cover under half, and the rest lacks a known reason. D and trimming come from the DNA, and the V and J calls and clone size come from that table. The sample includes over 130,000 clones, with approximately 91% observed a single time. The ten largest clones add up to approximately 4.5% of the sample.

This TCR was sampled from an adult in good health. Material: peripheral blood, obtained on day 0 of AZD1222 vaccination.

The CDR3 region has the sequence CASGLVGETQYF. The DNA sequence reads TGTGCTAGTGGTTTGGTTGGTGAGACCCAGTACTTC. The chain employs TRBV12-5 and TRBJ2-5; the D gene lacks a confident call. Its CDR3 holds 12 amino acids, cysteine through phenylalanine. The entry retains the CDR3 DNA only, 36 bases that are in frame from base 1. V sheds 0 bases and J sheds 5 bases, leaving 4 bases between their ends. CDR1 and CDR2, per the germline V gene, are LGHNT and FRNRAP.